The TCR beta chain described here comes from a study of cytomegalovirus exposure and HLA in healthy donors. The PCR had 60 Vbeta and 13 Jbeta primers. Assay used: immunoSEQ multiplex PCR; TCRdb lists only in-frame clones, some missing. The table lists approximately 130,000 clones, under 85% of them singletons. The CDR3 is made up of 16 amino acids. The germline V gene has CDR1 LGHNA and CDR2 YSLEER. Trimming removed 0 bases from V and 7 bases from J, with 18 bases in between. This clonotype originated in a man aged 25-40 years in good health and CMV-seronegative. Sequencing was done on a sample of PBMCs. J is TRBJ2-5 and V is TRBV4-3; D is possibly TRBD2 (6 bases). This CDR3 reads CASSQDFGGTLGTQYF. The CDR3 nucleotides read TGCGCCAGCAGCCAAGACTTCGGCGGGACCTTGGGGACCCAGTACTTC.